A selection of T cell receptor beta chains follows, all from one sample in a study of cytomegalovirus exposure and HLA in healthy donors. Sequencing used immunoSEQ multiplex PCR; TCRdb keeps in-frame clones, though not all of them. The profile shows roughly 250,000 clones, about 86% of them singletons. The sequenced sample consisted of PBMCs. The receptors were sampled from a man aged 18 to 30 in good health and CMV-seronegative. CDR3s include the opening cysteine and the closing phenylalanine or tryptophan. Fields, in order: CDR3 protein, V gene.

CDR3: CASSPPGRAEKLFF
V: TRBV18

CDR3: CATSRDIGISYEQYF
V: TRBV15

CDR3: CASSQSSRTEDEQYF
V: TRBV23-1

CDR3: CASSYFSGGDEQYF
V: TRBV6-5

CDR3: CASSLRAGGLDYGYTF
V: TRBV5-1

CDR3: CASSLIRNPDAFF
V: TRBV11-2

CDR3: CAWSTSSYEQYF
V: TRBV30

CDR3: CASSPSQGVGYGYTF
V: TRBV2

CDR3: CASSKQGQGESLAGNTQYF
V: TRBV5-1

CDR3: CASSVTTSNYEQYF
V: TRBV9

CDR3: CASSLGRGRNTIYF
V: TRBV5-4

CDR3: CASSYRTGYGYTF
V: TRBV6-5

CDR3: CASSQTSVKNIQYF
V: TRBV2

CDR3: CASSHGGESYEQYF
V: TRBV4-2

CDR3: CASKAEAGVTYNEQFF
V: TRBV6-4

CDR3: CASSYDTEQHF
V: TRBV2

CDR3: CASSPEIRTDGVGYTF
V: TRBV18

CDR3: CATNPAYEQYF
V: TRBV15

CDR3: CASRAGGTSGGSYNEQFF
V: TRBV27

CDR3: CASSPDGLQGGKLFF
V: TRBV6-5

CDR3: CASSQGGQGRHEAFF
V: TRBV4-3

CDR3: CASSQGRGQETQYF
V: TRBV4-3